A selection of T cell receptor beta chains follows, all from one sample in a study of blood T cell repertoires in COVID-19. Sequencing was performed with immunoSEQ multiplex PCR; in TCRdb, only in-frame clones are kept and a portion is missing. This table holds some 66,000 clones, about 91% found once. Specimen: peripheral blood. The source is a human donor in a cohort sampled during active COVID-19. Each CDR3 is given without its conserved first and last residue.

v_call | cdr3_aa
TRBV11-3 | ASSQGGASGRAKNIQY
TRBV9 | ASSVGEGAYGYT
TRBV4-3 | ASSQLQGNLAY
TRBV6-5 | ASSYEGLRQETQY
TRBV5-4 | ASSLLPLAGVKITDTQY
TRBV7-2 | ASSLVASPADTQY
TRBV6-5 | ASSYSAGRGSPLH
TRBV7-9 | ASSLAWAGALNTEAF
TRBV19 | ASSSVNSGNTIY
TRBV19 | ASSKGLADDLGTQY
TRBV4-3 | ASSQDAAFEQY
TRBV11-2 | ASSREATNEKLF
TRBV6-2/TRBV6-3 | ASSYARTGFYPAHYYEQY
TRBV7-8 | ASSSGTLRDNQPQH
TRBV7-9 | ASTPEAGPDNEQF
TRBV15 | ATSREQGSESETQY
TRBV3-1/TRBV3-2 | ASSQGTSGGARYNEQF
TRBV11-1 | ASSQGTASGYT
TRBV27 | ASKEITDTQY
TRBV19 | ASSIGPLSTDTQY
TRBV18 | ASSPSRLRLAGGSYRAKNIQY
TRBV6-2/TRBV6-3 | ASSYNLRRLGLSTDTQY
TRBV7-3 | ASSQGTSGSGYEQY
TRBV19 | ASSMTSGRPETQY
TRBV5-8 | ASSQAGTGSLEQY
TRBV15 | ATSRGSQRRETRETQY
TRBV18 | ASSPRTRFGGGEQF
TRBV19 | ASGQGRDTEAF
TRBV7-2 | ASRARRDTEAF
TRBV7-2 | ASSLGGLTEAF
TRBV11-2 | ASRPRGSRGNGEQF
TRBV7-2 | ASSFGEIGNTIY
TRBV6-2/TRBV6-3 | ASSLPGGDRTYEQY
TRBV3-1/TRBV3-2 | ASSQDGRVNGNQPQH
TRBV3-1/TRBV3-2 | ASQDSQGLSSYNEQF
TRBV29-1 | SVESGFSGNTIY
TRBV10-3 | AISDGRERNTEAF
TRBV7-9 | ASSLPGYGGYT
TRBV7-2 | ASSFPGTSIQETQY
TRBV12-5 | ASGPGTGGYEQY
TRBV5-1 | ASSFITGIANTGELF
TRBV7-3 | ASSLSGTGNEKLF
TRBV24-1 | ATSDLTPGTGVRETQY
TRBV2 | ASRNSQGAKSEQY
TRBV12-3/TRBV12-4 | ASSLTQNTEAF
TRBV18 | ASSPLNSPTDTQY
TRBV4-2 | ASSQVLQEPGSIEQY
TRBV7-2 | ASSFGDSSYNEQF
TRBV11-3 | ASSLSGIEQF
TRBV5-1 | ASSSGQGNEKLF
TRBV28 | ASIITGISGQPQH
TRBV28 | ASKTGESPLH
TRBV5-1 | ASTQSGTNYGYT
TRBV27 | ASSLWTTHPSTDTQY
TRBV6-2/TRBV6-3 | ASSYGRDSSNSPLH
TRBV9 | ASSDRRVNTGELF
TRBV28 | ATEGGSTNTGELF
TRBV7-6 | ASSHGQGGQPQH
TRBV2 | ASQGGANQPQH
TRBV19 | ASKETGNYEQY